This T cell receptor beta chain was obtained from a study of T cells in localized non-small cell lung cancer. General study points: With higher T cell density in blood came longer overall survival. Tumor showed lower T cell clonality than uninvolved adjacent lung, where it was highest. Because researchers sequenced only one region of the tumor, heterogeneity is still possible.

Per germline, CDR1 SQVTM and CDR2 ANQGSEA. V lost 2 bases and J lost 3; bases outside the gene matches: 8. This CDR3 comprises 17 residues. Generated by immunoSEQ multiplex PCR, the TCRdb table keeps only in-frame clones and is missing some. The profile covers roughly 21,000 clones, with approximately 84% appearing a single time and about 2.3% taken by the ten largest. Only one count was recorded for this clone. The target antigen is unknown. The sample in question was peripheral blood, obtained before any cancer treatment. The chain uses TRBV29-1 and TRBJ2-6, with 9 bases that match TRBD1. The source of this sequence is a man between 40 and 70 years old with stage I lung adenocarcinoma. CDR3 protein: CSVELITGGFGANVLTF. DNA of the CDR3: TGCAGCGTTGAATTAATCACAGGGGGCTTTGGGGCCAACGTCCTGACTTTC.